This T cell receptor (beta chain) was captured by sequencing in a study of cytomegalovirus exposure and HLA in healthy donors. Study-level results: Some V segments could not be told apart, so they were left out, TRBV6-2 and TRBV6-3 among them. Later analysis indicated greater clonal expansion among HLA-associated TCR beta chains than among equally common other chains.

The CDR3 has 15 amino acids. Trimming cost V 2 bases and J 7 bases; bases outside gene matches: 8. CDR1 and CDR2 from the germline V gene are MDHEN and SYDVKM. PCR used 60 Vbeta primers and 13 Jbeta primers. Repertoires were generated with immunoSEQ multiplex PCR, while TCRdb's copy carries only in-frame clones and drops some. Altogether over 150,000 clones are present, around 80% being singletons, with the ten largest covering approximately 2.3%. This clone was seen only once. Antigen specificity is unknown. Sequenced sample: PBMCs. The clonotype originates from a male donor in good health and CMV-seronegative. The chain joins TRBV28 to TRBJ2-7; the match to TRBD2 covers 10 bases. CDR3 in amino acids: CASSLTSGIEKEQYF. DNA of the CDR3: TGTGCCAGCAGTTTAACTAGCGGGATAGAGAAAGAGCAGTACTTC.